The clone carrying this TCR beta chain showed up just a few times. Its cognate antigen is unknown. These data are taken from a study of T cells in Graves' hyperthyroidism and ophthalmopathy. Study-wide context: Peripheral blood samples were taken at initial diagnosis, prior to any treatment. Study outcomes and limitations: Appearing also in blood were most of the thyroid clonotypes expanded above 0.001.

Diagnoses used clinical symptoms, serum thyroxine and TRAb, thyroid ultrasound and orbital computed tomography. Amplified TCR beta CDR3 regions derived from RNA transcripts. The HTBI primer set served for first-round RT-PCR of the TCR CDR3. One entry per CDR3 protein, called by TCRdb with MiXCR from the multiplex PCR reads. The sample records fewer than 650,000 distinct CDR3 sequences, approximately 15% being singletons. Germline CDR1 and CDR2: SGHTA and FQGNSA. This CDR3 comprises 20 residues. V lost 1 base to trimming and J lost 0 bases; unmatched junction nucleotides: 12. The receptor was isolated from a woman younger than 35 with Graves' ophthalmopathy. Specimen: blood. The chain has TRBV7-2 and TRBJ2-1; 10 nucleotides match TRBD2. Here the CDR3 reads CASSLVWLAGGPISYNEQFF. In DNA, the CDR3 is TGTGCCAGCAGCTTAGTGTGGTTAGCGGGAGGCCCTATCTCCTACAATGAGCAGTTCTTC.